One T cell receptor beta chain is described in this entry. Its antigen is unidentified. The sample is drawn from a study of CD8 T cells in ankylosing spondylitis. Findings of the study overall: Reports say disease-linked clones showed up significantly more in matched ankylosing spondylitis synovial fluid. Peripheral blood held disease-linked clones only at relatively low frequency, and these were CD8+.

Construction of TCR beta libraries was performed using quantitative 5'-RACE with molecular barcodes. TCRdb re-derived calls from the 5' RACE reads in MiXCR, one entry per CDR3 protein. The repertoire includes roughly 30,000 distinct CDR3 sequences, 30% of them detected once, and 45% sits in the top ten. The clonotype originates from a male donor with ankylosing spondylitis. Sequencing was performed on synovial fluid, either unsorted or a sorted T cell fraction (not recorded which).

CDR3 sequence reads: CSVETGGSGANVLTF. The CDR3 DNA reads as TGCAGCGTTGAAACAGGGGGCTCTGGGGCCAACGTCCTGACTTTC. V and J are TRBV29-1 and TRBJ2-6, with 8 positions matching TRBD1. The CDR3 length is 15 residues. V was clipped by 2 bases and J by 0 bases; unmatched bases: 0. Germline lookup yields CDR1 SQVTM and CDR2 ANQGSEA.